This entry lists 21 T cell receptor beta chains sequenced from one sample in a study of glioma-infiltrating T cells after dendritic cell vaccination. Using immunoSEQ multiplex PCR, the repertoire was profiled, and TCRdb retains in-frame clones only, with some absent. The table includes around 100,000 clones, 75% to 85% detected once. The sample in question was blood, obtained before dendritic cell vaccination. The receptors here all came from a human donor with glioblastoma.

This sequence joins TRBV30 and TRBJ1-5; 7 nucleotides match TRBD1. The CDR3 has 15 amino acids. CDR1 is GTSNPN and CDR2 is SVGIG in the germline V gene (reference sequence). V lost 0 bases to trimming and J lost 7 bases; unmatched junction nucleotides: 9. This CDR3 is CAWSVRTGKTQPQHF. CDR3 in DNA: TGTGCCTGGAGTGTACGGACAGGCAAAACGCAGCCCCAGCATTTT.

The chain combines TRBV14 with TRBJ2-1, with 9 bases identical to TRBD2. The CDR3 loop spans 16 amino acids. Looked up from germline, CDR1 is SGHDN and CDR2 is FVKESK. The V segment lost 0 bases and the J segment 8 bases; nucleotides outside the gene matches: 8. CDR3 nucleotide sequence: TGTGCCAGCAGCCAAGAAGGGCCAGCGGGAGGCGATGAGCAGTTCTTC. Its translation is CASSQEGPAGGDEQFF. Based on the CDR3 plus reference TRBV14 and TRBJ2-1, the full variable domain is EAGVTQFPSHSVIEKGQTVTLRCDPISGHDNLYWYRRVMGKEIKFLLHFVKESKQDESGMPNNRFLAERTGGTYSTLKVQPAELEDSGVYFCASSQEGPAGGDEQFFGPGTRLTVL.

V and J are TRBV10-3 and TRBJ2-1, with TRBD1 as a possible D gene (5 bases). Germline-derived CDR1 and CDR2 are ENHRY and SYGVKD. This CDR3 comprises 15 residues. Trimming cost V 0 bases and J 8 bases, with 14 bases left between them. Written as DNA, the CDR3 is TGTGCCATCAGTGAGTCGACCCGCAGGGCGGATGAGCAGTTCTTC. This sequence encodes CAISESTRRADEQFF.

The gene calls are TRBV7-9 and TRBJ2-5, with 7 positions matching TRBD1. The trim removed 5 bases at V and 1 base at J, leaving 7 bases unmatched. The CDR3 extends over 15 amino acids. Germline values: CDR1 SEHNR, CDR2 FQNEAQ (reference sequence). CDR3 sequence: CASSHYRDSQETQYF. The CDR3 nucleotides are TGTGCCAGCAGCCACTACCGGGACAGCCAAGAGACCCAGTACTTC.

This sequence joins TRBV30 and TRBJ2-7; D perhaps matches TRBD1 (5 bases). The CDR3 contains 13 residues. Germline V gene sequence: CDR1 GTSNPN, CDR2 SVGIG (reference sequence). Trimming removed 8 bases from V and 0 bases from J, with 14 bases in between. CDR3: CAGKTETSYEQYF. In DNA form, the CDR3 reads TGTGCCGGCAAGACAGAGACCTCCTACGAGCAGTACTTC.

This clone was seen more than once but under ten times. J is TRBJ2-1 and V is TRBV7-9, with a weak D call TRBD2 (5 bases). The CDR3 is 12 amino acids. Germline CDR1 SEHNR, CDR2 FQNEAQ (reference sequence). V lost 2 bases and J lost 6, with 5 bases in between. CDR3 sequence (DNA): TGTGCCAGCAGCTTACGGGGCAATGAGCAGTTCTTC. The encoded protein is CASSLRGNEQFF. Filled out from reference TRBV7-9 and TRBJ2-1, the complete variable domain reads DTGVSQNPRHKITKRGQNVTFRCDPISEHNRLYWYRQTLGQGPEFLTYFQNEAQLEKSRLLSDRFSAERPKGSFSTLEIQRTEQGDSAMYLCASSLRGNEQFFGPGTRLTVL.

Only a few counts were recorded for this clone. V is TRBV7-8 and J is TRBJ1-2; D gene unclear. V was cut by 2 bases and J by 7 bases, with 14 bases left in between. This CDR3 is built from 14 residues. Germline V lookup: CDR1 SGHVS, CDR2 FQNEAQ. The CDR3 nucleotides read TGTGCCAGCAGCTTAATGGGAGATACGGGTGGCTACACCTTC. Translated, it gives CASSLMGDTGGYTF.

This clone was counted a single time. The junction departs from germline at one end; a sequencing error may be responsible. Additional DNA sequences in this sample encode the identical CDR3. V usage is TRBV10-3 and J usage is TRBJ1-2; 10 nucleotides match TRBD1. Germline V gene data show CDR1 as ENHRY and CDR2 as SYGVKD. The CDR3 totals 14 residues. CDR3 nucleotide sequence: TGTGCTATCAGTTCGACAGGGGGCGCGGTCGGCTACACCTTC. It yields the protein CAISSTGGAVGYTF.

The rearrangement uses TRBV4-3 and TRBJ2-3, with 9 bases aligning to TRBD2. The CDR3 sequence is 17 residues long. V shed 1 base, J shed 1 base, and the junction held 6 bases outside the gene matches. The germline V gene has CDR1 LGHNA and CDR2 YSLEER. CDR3 in DNA: TGCGCCAGCAGCCAAGGTGTAGCGGGGGCCGGCACAGATACGCAGTATTTT. Translated, it gives CASSQGVAGAGTDTQYF.

V usage is TRBV7-9 and J usage is TRBJ2-2, with D perhaps TRBD1 (5 bases). Germline assignment: CDR1 SEHNR and CDR2 FQNEAQ (reference sequence). The CDR3 runs 17 residues. Trimming pared 0 bases from V and 3 bases from J, leaving 14 bases between. The chain's CDR3 is CASSLARQGQDTGELFF. DNA for the CDR3: TGTGCCAGCAGCTTAGCTAGGCAGGGTCAGGACACCGGGGAGCTGTTTTTT.

This chain uses TRBV4-1 with TRBJ2-7, with 9 positions matching TRBD1. The CDR3 contains 17 residues. J gave up 7 bases and V 2 bases, and 15 bases lay outside the gene matches. Germline V gene sequence: CDR1 MGHRA, CDR2 YSYEKL. CDR3 protein: CASSQPLSGTGSWEQYF. DNA of the CDR3: TGCGCCAGCAGCCAACCCCTTTCCGGGACAGGGTCCTGGGAGCAGTACTTC.

The chain recombines TRBV5-1 with TRBJ2-3; 7 bases fit TRBD1. The CDR3 consists of 16 residues. The germline gives CDR1 SGHRS, CDR2 YFSETQ. Trimming at V came to 2 bases and at J to 2 bases, leaving 8 bases not matched to a gene. CDR3 in DNA: TGCGCCAGCAGCTTAAATCTTGGACAGGACACAGATACGCAGTATTTT. This sequence encodes CASSLNLGQDTDTQYF.

J is TRBJ2-5 and V is TRBV4-2; D ambiguous. Trimming took 2 bases from V and 2 from J, leaving 6 bases between them. CDR1 is LGHNA, CDR2 YNFKEQ, per germline. This CDR3 comprises 13 residues. The CDR3 DNA reads TGTGCCAGCAGCCAAAACGGTCAAGAGACCCAGTACTTC. It codes for CASSQNGQETQYF.

The chain couples TRBV30 to TRBJ1-1; D is perhaps TRBD1 (6 bases). With 3 bases removed from V and 8 bases from J, the gap between germline ends came to 28 bases. Germline assignment: CDR1 GTSNPN and CDR2 SVGIG (reference sequence). The CDR3 spans 17 residues. CDR3 nucleotide sequence: TGTGCCTGGAGCACACCCGGGGAGGGGGTTATGTTTGGAGAAGCTTTCTTT. It translates to CAWSTPGEGVMFGEAFF.

On this clone itself: Other DNA sequences in this specimen translate into the identical CDR3. This chain links TRBV6-6 with TRBJ1-1, with D hard to call. The germline V gene encodes CDR1 MNHNY and CDR2 SVGAGI (reference sequence). CDR3 size: 14 residues. V lost 6 bases, J lost 8 bases, and 19 bases lay in between. CDR3 region: CASRGDNFAAEAFF. The CDR3 DNA reads as TGTGCCAGCAGGGGAGATAATTTTGCGGCCGAAGCTTTCTTT.

The genes are TRBV5-1 and TRBJ2-2; 14 bases fit TRBD2. This CDR3 contains 16 residues. Germline loops: CDR1 SGHRS, CDR2 YFSETQ. V gave up 4 bases and J gave up 4 bases; unmatched junction bases: 3. This chain's CDR3 is CASSRGLAGVTGELFF. CDR3 sequence (DNA): TGCGCCAGCAGCCGGGGACTAGCGGGGGTCACCGGGGAGCTGTTTTTT.

This clone was seen more than once but under ten times. This chain uses TRBV6-1 with TRBJ1-5; D might be TRBD1 (5 bases). Germline lookup yields CDR1 MNHNS and CDR2 SASEGT. The V gene lost 4 bases and the J gene lost 1 base, with 11 bases spanning the gap. CDR3 size: 15 residues. The CDR3 nucleotides are TGTGCCAGCAGTGGAGGGACTTACAGCAATCAGCCCCAGCATTTT. Protein sequence: CASSGGTYSNQPQHF.

This chain connects TRBV29-1 to TRBJ2-3; TRBD1 matches 9 bases. With V trimmed by 4 bases and J by 6 bases, 5 bases remained unmatched. Germline values: CDR1 SQVTM, CDR2 ANQGSEA. The length of the CDR3 is 13 residues. The CDR3 DNA reads TGCAGCGTTGGGGACAGGGATTCCGATACGCAGTATTTT. It specifies CSVGDRDSDTQYF.

The chain has TRBV10-2 and TRBJ1-5; no reliable D call. Germline V gene data show CDR1 as WSHSY and CDR2 as SAAADI. This CDR3 contains 14 residues. V lost 0 bases and J 7 bases, leaving 10 bases between the germline ends. The CDR3 DNA reads TGCGCCAGCAGTGAGTCGGGCCTGGGCCAGCCCCAGCATTTT. It encodes CASSESGLGQPQHF.

The gene calls are TRBV5-4 and TRBJ1-2; possibly TRBD1 for D (6 bases). The V gene lost 5 bases and the J gene lost 4 bases, with 18 bases spanning the gap. Germline V gives CDR1 SGHNT, CDR2 YYREEE (reference sequence). The CDR3 loop spans 15 amino acids. CDR3 DNA sequence: TGTGCCAGCAGGCCGGCCGGGGGGCGCGTCTATGGCTACACCTTC. This translates into CASRPAGGRVYGYTF.

The chain recombines TRBV6-5 with TRBJ1-4, with TRBD1 matching 9 bases. CDR3 length: 15 amino acids. Per the germline V gene, CDR1 is MNHEY and CDR2 is SVGAGI. J gave up 8 bases and V 6 bases, and 10 bases lay outside the gene matches. The CDR3 sequence: CASRTTGGGGEKLFF. The CDR3 nucleotides are TGTGCCAGCAGAACAACAGGGGGCGGGGGCGAAAAACTGTTTTTT.